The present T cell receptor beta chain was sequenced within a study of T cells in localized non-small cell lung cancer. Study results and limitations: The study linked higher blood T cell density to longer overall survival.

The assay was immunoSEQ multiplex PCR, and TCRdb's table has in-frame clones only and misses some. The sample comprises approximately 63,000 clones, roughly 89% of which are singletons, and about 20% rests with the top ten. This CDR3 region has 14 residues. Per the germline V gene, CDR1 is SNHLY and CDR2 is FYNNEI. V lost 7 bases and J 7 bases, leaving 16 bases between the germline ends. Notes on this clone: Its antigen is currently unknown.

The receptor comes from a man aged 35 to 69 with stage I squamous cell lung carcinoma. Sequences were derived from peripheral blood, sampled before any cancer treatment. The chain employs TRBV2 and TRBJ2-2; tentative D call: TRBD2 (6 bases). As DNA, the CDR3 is TGTGCCAGCATCAAGGAGGGGAGTGGCGGGGAGCTGTTTTTT. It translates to CASIKEGSGGELFF.